This TCR beta chain was recorded in a study of blood T cell repertoires in COVID-19. Study overall: PBMCs, B-cell-depleted T cells, or T cells provided the cDNA or gDNA that made up the material.

Profiling relied on immunoSEQ multiplex PCR, and the TCRdb table lists in-frame clones only, not all of them. The sample records about 61,000 clones, about 90% being singletons. CDR1 is SGHDN and CDR2 is FVKESK in the germline V gene. This CDR3 has 17 amino acids. The V segment lost 3 bases and the J segment 0 bases; nucleotides outside the gene matches: 11. The receptor's source is a woman in her forties or fifties with active or convalescent COVID-19. The specimen sequenced was peripheral blood. The chain employs TRBV14 and TRBJ2-7, with TRBD1 matching 7 bases. The CDR3 sequence: CASSQDWTGDNSYEQYF. Here the CDR3 DNA reads TGTGCCAGCAGCCAGGACTGGACAGGCGATAACTCCTACGAGCAGTACTTC.